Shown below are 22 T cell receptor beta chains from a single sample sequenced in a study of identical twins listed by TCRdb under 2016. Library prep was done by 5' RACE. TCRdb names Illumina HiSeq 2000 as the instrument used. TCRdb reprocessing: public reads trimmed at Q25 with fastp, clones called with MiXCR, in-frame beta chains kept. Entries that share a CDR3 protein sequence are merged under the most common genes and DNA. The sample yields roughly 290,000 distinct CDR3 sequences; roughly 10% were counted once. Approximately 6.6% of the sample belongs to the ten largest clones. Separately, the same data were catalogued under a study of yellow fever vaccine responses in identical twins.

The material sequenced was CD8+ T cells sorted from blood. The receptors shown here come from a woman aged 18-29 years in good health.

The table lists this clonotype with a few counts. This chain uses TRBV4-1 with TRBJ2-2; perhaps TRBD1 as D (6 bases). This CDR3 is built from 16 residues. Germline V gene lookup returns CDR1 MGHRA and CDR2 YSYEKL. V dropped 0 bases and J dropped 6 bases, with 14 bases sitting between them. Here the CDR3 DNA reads TGCGCCAGCAGCCAAGAGGGGGCGGGTAGTGCCGGGGAGCTGTTTTTT. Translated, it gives CASSQEGAGSAGELFF.

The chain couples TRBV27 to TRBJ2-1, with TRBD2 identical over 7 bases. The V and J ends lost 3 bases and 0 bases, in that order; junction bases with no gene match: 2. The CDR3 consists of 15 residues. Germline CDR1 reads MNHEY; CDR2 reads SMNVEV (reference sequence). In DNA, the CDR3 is TGTGCCAGCAGTTTTGCGGGGGACTCCTACAATGAGCAGTTCTTC. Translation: CASSFAGDSYNEQFF.

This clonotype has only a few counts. CDR3 nucleotides: TGTGCCAGCTCACCACGGTCTCCGGGTACAGATACGCAGTATTTT. This sequence encodes CASSPRSPGTDTQYF. This sequence joins TRBV18 and TRBJ2-3, with D hard to call. The CDR3 loop spans 15 amino acids. Trimming took off 1 base at V and 3 bases at J, with 11 bases between the two ends. Germline-derived CDR1 and CDR2 are KGHSH and LQKENI. Drawing the rest from reference TRBV18 and TRBJ2-3, the complete variable domain is NAGVMQNPRHLVRRRGQEARLRCSPMKGHSHVYWYRQLPEEGLKFMVYLQKENIIDESGMPKERFSAEFPKEGPSILRIQQVVRGDSAAYFCASSPRSPGTDTQYFGPGTRLTVL.

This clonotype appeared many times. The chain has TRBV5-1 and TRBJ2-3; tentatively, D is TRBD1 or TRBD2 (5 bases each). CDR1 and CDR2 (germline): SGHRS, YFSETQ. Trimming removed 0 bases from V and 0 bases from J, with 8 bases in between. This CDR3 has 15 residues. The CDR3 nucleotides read TGCGCCAGCAGCTTGGAGAGGGGCAGCACAGATACGCAGTATTTT. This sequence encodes CASSLERGSTDTQYF.

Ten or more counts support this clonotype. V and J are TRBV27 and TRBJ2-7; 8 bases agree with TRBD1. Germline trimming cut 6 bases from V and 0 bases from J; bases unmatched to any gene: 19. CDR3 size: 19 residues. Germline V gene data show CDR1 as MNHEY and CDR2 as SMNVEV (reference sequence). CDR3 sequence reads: CASSPYPATGQGSSYEQYF. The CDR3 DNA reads TGTGCCAGCAGCCCTTACCCTGCGACCGGACAGGGAAGCTCCTACGAGCAGTACTTC.

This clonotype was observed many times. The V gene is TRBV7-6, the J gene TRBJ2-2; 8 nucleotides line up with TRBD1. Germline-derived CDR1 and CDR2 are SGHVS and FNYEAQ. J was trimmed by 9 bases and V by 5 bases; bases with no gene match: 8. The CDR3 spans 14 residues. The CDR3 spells CASSPRDRGRELFF. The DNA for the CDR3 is TGTGCCAGCAGCCCACGCGACAGGGGCCGGGAGCTGTTTTTT.

In DNA, the CDR3 is TGTGCCAGTAGTCCTAGGGGGGCCACTGAAGCTTTCTTT. Residues: CASSPRGATEAFF. The V and J genes are TRBV19 and TRBJ1-1, with D possibly matching TRBD1 (6 bases). Germline assignment: CDR1 LNHDA and CDR2 SQIVND (reference sequence). V lost 5 bases and J lost 4, with 11 bases in between. The CDR3 has 13 amino acids.

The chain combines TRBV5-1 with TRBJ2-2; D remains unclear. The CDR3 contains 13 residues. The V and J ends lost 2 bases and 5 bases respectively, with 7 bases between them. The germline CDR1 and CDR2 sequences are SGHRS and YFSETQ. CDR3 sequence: CASSLYSTGELFF. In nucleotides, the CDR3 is TGCGCCAGCAGCTTATATTCGACCGGGGAGCTGTTTTTT.

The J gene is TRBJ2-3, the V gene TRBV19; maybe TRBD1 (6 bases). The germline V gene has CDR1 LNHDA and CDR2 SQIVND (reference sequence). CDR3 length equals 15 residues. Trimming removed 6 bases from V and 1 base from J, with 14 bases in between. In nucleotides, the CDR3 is TGTGCCAGTAGAATCAGGACAGAGGGCACAGATACGCAGTATTTT. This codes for CASRIRTEGTDTQYF. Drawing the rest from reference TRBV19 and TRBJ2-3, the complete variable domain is DGGITQSPKYLFRKEGQNVTLSCEQNLNHDAMYWYRQDPGQGLRLIYYSQIVNDFQKGDIAEGYSVSREKKESFPLTVTSAQKNPTAFYLCASRIRTEGTDTQYFGPGTRLTVL.

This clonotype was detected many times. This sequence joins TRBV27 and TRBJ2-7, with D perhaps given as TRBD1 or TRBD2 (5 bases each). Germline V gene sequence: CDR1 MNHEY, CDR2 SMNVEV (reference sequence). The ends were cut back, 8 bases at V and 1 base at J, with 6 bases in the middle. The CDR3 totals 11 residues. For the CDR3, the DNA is TGTGCCAGCGGGGGTTCCTACGAGCAGTACTTC. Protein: CASGGSYEQYF.

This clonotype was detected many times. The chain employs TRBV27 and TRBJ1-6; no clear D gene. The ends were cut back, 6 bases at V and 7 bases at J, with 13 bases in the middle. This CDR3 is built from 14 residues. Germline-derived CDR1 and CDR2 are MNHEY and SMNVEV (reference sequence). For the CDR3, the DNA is TGTGCCAGCAGCCAACTCAGGACCAATTCACCCCTCCACTTT. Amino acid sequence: CASSQLRTNSPLHF.

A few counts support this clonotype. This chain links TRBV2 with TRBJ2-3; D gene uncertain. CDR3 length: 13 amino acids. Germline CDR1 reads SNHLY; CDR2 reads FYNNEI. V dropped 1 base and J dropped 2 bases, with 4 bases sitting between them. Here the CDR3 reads CASSEVNTDTQYF. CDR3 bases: TGTGCCAGCAGTGAAGTGAACACAGATACGCAGTATTTT.

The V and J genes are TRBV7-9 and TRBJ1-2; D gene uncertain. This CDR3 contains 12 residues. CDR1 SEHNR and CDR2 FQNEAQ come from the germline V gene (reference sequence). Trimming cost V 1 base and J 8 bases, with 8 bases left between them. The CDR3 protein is CASSLGLPGYTF. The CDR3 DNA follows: TGTGCCAGCAGCTTAGGTCTTCCCGGCTACACCTTC.

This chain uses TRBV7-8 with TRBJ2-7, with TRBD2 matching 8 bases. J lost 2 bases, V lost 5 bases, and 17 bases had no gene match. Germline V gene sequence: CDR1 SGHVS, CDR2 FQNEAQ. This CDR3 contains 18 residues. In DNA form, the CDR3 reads TGTGCCAGCAGCGCCCTTCTAGGGCGAGTAGCGGGAACCTACGAGCAGTACTTC. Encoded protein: CASSALLGRVAGTYEQYF.

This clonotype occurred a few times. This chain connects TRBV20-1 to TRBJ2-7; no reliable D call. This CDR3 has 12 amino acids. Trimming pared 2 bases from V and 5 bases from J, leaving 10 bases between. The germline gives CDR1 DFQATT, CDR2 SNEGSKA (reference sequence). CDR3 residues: CSARMAAHEQYF. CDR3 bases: TGCAGTGCTAGAATGGCAGCCCACGAGCAGTACTTC.

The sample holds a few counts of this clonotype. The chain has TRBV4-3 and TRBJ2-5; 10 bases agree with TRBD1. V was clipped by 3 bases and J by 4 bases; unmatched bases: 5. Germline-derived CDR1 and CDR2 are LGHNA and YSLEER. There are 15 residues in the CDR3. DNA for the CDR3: TGCGCCAGCAGCCATGGGACAGGGGTAGGAGAGACCCAGTACTTC. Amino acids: CASSHGTGVGETQYF.

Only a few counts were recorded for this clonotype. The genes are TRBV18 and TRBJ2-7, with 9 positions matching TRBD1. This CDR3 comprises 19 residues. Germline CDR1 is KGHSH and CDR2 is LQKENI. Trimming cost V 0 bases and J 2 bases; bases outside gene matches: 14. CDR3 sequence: CASSPPRTGGHTGTYEQYF. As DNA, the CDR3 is TGTGCCAGCTCACCACCTCGCACAGGGGGCCATACCGGGACCTACGAGCAGTACTTC. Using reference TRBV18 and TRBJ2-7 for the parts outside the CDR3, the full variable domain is NAGVMQNPRHLVRRRGQEARLRCSPMKGHSHVYWYRQLPEEGLKFMVYLQKENIIDESGMPKERFSAEFPKEGPSILRIQQVVRGDSAAYFCASSPPRTGGHTGTYEQYFGPGTRLTVT.

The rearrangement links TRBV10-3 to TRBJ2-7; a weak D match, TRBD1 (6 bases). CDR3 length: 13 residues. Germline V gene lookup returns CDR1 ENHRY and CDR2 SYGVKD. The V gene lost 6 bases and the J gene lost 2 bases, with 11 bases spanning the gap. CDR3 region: CAISRDTAYEQYF. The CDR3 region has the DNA TGTGCCATCAGCCGGGACACTGCCTACGAGCAGTACTTC.

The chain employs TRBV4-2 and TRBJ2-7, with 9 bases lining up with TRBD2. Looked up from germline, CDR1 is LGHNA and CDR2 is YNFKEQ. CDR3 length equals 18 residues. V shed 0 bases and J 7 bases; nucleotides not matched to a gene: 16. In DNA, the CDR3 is TGTGCCAGCAGCCAAGATCTTGCGGAGGGCCTAGCGGGGATTGAGCAGTACTTC. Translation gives CASSQDLAEGLAGIEQYF.

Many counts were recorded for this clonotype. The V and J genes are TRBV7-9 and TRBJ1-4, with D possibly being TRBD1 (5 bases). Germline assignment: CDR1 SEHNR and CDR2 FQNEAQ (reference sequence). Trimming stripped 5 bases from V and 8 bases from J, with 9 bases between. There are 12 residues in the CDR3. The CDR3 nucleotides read TGTGCCAGCAGCCCAGGGTACGAAAAACTGTTTTTT. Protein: CASSPGYEKLFF.

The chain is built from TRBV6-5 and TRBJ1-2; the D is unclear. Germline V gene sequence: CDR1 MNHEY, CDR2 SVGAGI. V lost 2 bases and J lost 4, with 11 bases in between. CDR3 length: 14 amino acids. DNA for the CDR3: TGTGCCAGCAGTTACCGCGGCGAAGGCTATGGCTACACCTTC. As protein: CASSYRGEGYGYTF.

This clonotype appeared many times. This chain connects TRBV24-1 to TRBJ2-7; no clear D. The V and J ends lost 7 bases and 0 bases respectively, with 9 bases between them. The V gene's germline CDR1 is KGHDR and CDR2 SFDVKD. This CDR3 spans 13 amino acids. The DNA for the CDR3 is TGTGCCACCAGGGACGGAAGCTCCTACGAGCAGTACTTC. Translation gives CATRDGSSYEQYF.